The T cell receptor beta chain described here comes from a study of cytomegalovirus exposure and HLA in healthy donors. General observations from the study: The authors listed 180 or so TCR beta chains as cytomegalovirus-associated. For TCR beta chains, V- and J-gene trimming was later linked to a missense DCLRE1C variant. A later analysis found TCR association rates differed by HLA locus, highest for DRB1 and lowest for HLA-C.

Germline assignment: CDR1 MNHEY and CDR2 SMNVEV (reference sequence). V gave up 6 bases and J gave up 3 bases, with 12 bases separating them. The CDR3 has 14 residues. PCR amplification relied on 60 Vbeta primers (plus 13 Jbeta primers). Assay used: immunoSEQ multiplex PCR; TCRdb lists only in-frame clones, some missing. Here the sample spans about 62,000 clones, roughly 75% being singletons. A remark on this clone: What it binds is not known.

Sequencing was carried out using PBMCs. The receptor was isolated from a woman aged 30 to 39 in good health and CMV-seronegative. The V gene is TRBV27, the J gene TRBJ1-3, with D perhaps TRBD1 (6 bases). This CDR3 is CASSLGGDGNTIYF. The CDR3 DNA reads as TGTGCCAGCAGCCTAGGGGGTGATGGAAACACCATATATTTT.